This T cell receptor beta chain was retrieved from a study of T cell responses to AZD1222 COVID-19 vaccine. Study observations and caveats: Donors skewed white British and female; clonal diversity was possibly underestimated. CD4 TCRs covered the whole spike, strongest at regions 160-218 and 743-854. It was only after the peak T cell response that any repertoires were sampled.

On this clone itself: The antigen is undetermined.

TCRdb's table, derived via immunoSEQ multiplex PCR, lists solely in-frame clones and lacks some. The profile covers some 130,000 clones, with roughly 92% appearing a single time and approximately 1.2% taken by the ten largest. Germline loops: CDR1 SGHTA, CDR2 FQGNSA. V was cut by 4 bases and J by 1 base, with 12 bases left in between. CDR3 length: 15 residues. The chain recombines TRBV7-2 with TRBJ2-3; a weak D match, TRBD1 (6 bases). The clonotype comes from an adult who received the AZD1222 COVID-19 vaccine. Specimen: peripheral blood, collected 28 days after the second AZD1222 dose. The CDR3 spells CASSSQGSRTDTQYF. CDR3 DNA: TGTGCCAGCAGCTCACAGGGAAGTCGCACAGATACGCAGTATTTT.